The 11 T cell receptor beta chains listed next were all sequenced from one sample in a study of blood T cell repertoires in COVID-19. Profiling relied on immunoSEQ multiplex PCR, and the TCRdb table lists in-frame clones only, not all of them. The sample has roughly 35,000 clones; about 78% are singletons. The sequencing sample was made of peripheral blood. These receptors originate from a man at least 80 years old with acute or convalescent COVID-19.

The chain joins TRBV5-1 to TRBJ1-5, with 8 bases matching TRBD1. V shed 4 bases and J 4 bases; nucleotides not matched to a gene: 7. Germline CDR1 SGHRS, CDR2 YFSETQ. This CDR3 comprises 15 residues. The CDR3 is CASSPTGQENQPQHF. The CDR3 DNA sequence: TGCGCCAGCAGCCCAACGGGACAGGAAAATCAGCCCCAGCATTTT.

J is TRBJ2-4 and V is TRBV2; TRBD2 might be the D (5 bases). CDR1 SNHLY and CDR2 FYNNEI come from the germline V gene. CDR3 length: 14 amino acids. Trimming left V 2 bases short and J 9 bases short, with 14 bases between. The CDR3 nucleotides read TGTGCCAGCAGTGAAATAAGGGCAGGAGGCATTCAGTACTTC. Residues: CASSEIRAGGIQYF. Complete variable domain (other parts from reference TRBV2 and TRBJ2-4): EPEVTQTPSHQVTQMGQEVILRCVPISNHLYFYWYRQILGQKVEFLVSFYNNEISEKSEIFDDQFSVERPDGSNFTLKIRSTKLEDSAMYFCASSEIRAGGIQYFGAGTRLSVL.

This clone has only a few counts. The V call is TRBV5-8, the J call TRBJ1-5; a weak D match, TRBD1 (6 bases). This CDR3 has 18 residues. Trimming took off 2 bases at V and 1 base at J, with 19 bases between the two ends. Germline V CDR1 and CDR2: SGHTS, YDEGEE. CDR3 region: CASSFVSGGLISNQPQHF. The CDR3 bases are TGTGCCAGCAGCTTTGTGTCGGGGGGGCTGATAAGCAATCAGCCCCAGCATTTT.

The V and J genes are TRBV6-2 or TRBV6-3 and TRBJ2-1; 9 bases are shared with TRBD1. CDR3 length: 15 amino acids. J gave up 7 bases and V 5 bases, and 9 bases lay outside the gene matches. Per germline, CDR1 MNHEY and CDR2 SVGEGT. CDR3 coding DNA: TGTGCCAGCAGTGACAGGGGGGGCCTAAATAATGAGCAGTTCTTC. This gives the protein CASSDRGGLNNEQFF.

The V gene is TRBV2, the J gene TRBJ2-4, with TRBD1 as a possible D gene (6 bases). The CDR3 length is 15 residues. Germline loops: CDR1 SNHLY, CDR2 FYNNEI. With 1 base removed from V and 9 bases from J, the gap between germline ends came to 16 bases. The DNA of the CDR3 is TGTGCCAGCAGTGAAGGGGGGCCGGGCATGGGCATTCAGTACTTC. Its translation is CASSEGGPGMGIQYF.

The rearrangement uses TRBV30 and TRBJ1-6; D ambiguous. The CDR3 totals 15 residues. Per the germline V gene, CDR1 is GTSNPN and CDR2 is SVGIG (reference sequence). Trimming left V 4 bases short and J 7 bases short, with 17 bases between. CDR3 residues: CAWTAEAPRNSPLHF. The CDR3 DNA reads TGTGCCTGGACCGCGGAGGCACCGAGGAATTCACCCCTCCACTTT.

The chain has TRBV18 and TRBJ2-7, with D possibly matching TRBD2 (6 bases). V was trimmed by 3 bases and J by 0 bases, leaving 12 bases between them. CDR3 length equals 15 residues. Germline lookup yields CDR1 KGHSH and CDR2 LQKENI. The CDR3 coding sequence is TGTGCCAGCTCACCGGGTGGGGGGAGCTCCTACGAGCAGTACTTC. Protein: CASSPGGGSSYEQYF.

This clone was counted only a few times. The chain has TRBV7-9 and TRBJ1-2, with TRBD1 as a possible D gene (5 bases). Germline CDR1 reads SEHNR; CDR2 reads FQNEAQ (reference sequence). The CDR3 spans 15 residues. V lost 2 bases to trimming and J lost 7 bases, with 17 bases between them. Here the CDR3 DNA reads TGTGCCAGCAGCTTAAAGTCGAAAGGGGTCGGTGGCTACACCTTC. Amino acid sequence: CASSLKSKGVGGYTF.

This chain links TRBV27 with TRBJ1-2, with 7 bases that match TRBD1. The length of the CDR3 is 13 residues. Germline-derived CDR1 and CDR2 are MNHEY and SMNVEV (reference sequence). V lost 3 bases to trimming and J lost 4 bases; unmatched junction nucleotides: 2. The chain's CDR3 is CASSLGQPYGYTF. The CDR3 region has the DNA TGTGCCAGCAGTTTGGGACAGCCCTATGGCTACACCTTC.

The chain employs TRBV27 and TRBJ2-2, with D unresolved. Trimming cost V 5 bases and J 5 bases, with 15 bases left between them. The CDR3 extends over 15 amino acids. CDR1 and CDR2 (germline): MNHEY, SMNVEV (reference sequence). The CDR3 bases are TGTGCCAGCAGTGACCCCTGGGCCGGAACCGGGGAGCTGTTTTTT. This gives the protein CASSDPWAGTGELFF.

The rearrangement uses TRBV27 and TRBJ2-1; maybe TRBD2 (6 bases). The CDR3 loop spans 13 amino acids. Germline loops: CDR1 MNHEY, CDR2 SMNVEV (reference sequence). The ends were cut back, 6 bases at V and 2 bases at J, with 8 bases in the middle. CDR3 region: CASSSGPYNEQFF. The CDR3 nucleotides read TGTGCCAGCAGCAGCGGGCCCTACAATGAGCAGTTCTTC.